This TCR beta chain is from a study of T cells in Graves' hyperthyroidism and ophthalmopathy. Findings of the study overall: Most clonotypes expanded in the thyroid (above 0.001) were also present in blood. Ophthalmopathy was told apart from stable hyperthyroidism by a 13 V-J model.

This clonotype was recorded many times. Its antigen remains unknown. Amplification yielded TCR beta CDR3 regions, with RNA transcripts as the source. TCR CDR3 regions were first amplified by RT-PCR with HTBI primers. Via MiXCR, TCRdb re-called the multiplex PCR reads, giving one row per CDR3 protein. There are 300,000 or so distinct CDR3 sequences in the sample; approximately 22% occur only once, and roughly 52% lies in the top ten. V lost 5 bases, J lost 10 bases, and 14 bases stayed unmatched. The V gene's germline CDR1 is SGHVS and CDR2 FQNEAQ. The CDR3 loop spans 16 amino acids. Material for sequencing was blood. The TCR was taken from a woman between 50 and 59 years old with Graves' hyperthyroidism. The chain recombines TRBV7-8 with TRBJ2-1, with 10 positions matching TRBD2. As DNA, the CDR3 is TGTGCCAGCAGCAGGAACCGGCCTAGCGGGAGTGACGAGCAGTTCTTC. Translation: CASSRNRPSGSDEQFF. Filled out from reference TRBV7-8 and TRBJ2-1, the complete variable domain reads GAGVSQSPRYKVAKRGQDVALRCDPISGHVSLFWYQQALGQGPEFLTYFQNEAQLDKSGLPSDRFFAERPEGSVSTLKIQRTQQEDSAVYLCASSRNRPSGSDEQFFGPGTRLTVL.